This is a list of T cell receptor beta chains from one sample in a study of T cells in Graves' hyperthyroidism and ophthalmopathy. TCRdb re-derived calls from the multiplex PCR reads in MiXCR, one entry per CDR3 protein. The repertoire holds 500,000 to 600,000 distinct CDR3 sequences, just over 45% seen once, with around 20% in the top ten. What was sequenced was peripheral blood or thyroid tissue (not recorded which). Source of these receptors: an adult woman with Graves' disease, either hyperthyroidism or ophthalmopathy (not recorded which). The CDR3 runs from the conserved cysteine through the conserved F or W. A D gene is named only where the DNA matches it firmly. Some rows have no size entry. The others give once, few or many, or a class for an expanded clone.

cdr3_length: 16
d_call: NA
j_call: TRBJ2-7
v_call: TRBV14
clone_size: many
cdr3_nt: TGTGCCAGCAGCCAGGAAAGATTATACGGGATAGGGGAGCAGTACTTC
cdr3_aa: CASSQERLYGIGEQYF

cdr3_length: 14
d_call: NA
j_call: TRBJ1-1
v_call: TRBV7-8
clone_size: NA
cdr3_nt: TGTGCCAGCAGCCTAAGACGGGAGAGGACTGAAGCTTTCTTT
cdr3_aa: CASSLRRERTEAFF

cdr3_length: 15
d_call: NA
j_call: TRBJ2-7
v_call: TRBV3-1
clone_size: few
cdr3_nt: TGTGCCAGCAGCCATTTGACTCGGGGCAAGGACGAGCAGTACTTC
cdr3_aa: CASSHLTRGKDEQYF

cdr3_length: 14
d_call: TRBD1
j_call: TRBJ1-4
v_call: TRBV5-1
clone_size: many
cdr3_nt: TGCGCCAGCAGCTCCGACAGGGCGATTGGAAAACTGTTTTTT
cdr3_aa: CASSSDRAIGKLFF

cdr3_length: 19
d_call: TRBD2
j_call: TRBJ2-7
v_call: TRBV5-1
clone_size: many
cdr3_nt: TGCGCCAGCAGCCTCAACGCGGGAGGGCCGTGGGCTGGGCAATACGAGCAGTACTTC
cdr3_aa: CASSLNAGGPWAGQYEQYF

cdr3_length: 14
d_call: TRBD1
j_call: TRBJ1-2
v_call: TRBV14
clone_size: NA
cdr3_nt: TGTGCCAGCAGCCAGCAGGGGGGCCCCTTTGGCTACACCTTC
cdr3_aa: CASSQQGGPFGYTF

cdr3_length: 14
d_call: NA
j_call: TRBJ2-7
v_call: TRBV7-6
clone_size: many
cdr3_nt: TGTGCCAGCAGCTCCCAAGACAGTCACTACGAGCAGTACTTC
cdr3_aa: CASSSQDSHYEQYF

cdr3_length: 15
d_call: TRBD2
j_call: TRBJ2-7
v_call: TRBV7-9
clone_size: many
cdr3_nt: TGTGCCAGCAGCTTAGCGCAAAGCGGGAGAGACGAGCAGTACTTC
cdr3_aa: CASSLAQSGRDEQYF

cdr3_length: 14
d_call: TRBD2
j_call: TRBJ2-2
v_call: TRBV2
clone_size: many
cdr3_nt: TGTGCCAGCAGTGAGTCGGGGGGGACCGGGGAGCTGTTTTTT
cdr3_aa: CASSESGGTGELFF

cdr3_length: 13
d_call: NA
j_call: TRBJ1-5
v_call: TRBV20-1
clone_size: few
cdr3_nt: TGCAGTGCTAGTCGGGCCGGCAATCAGCCCCAGCATTTT
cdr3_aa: CSASRAGNQPQHF

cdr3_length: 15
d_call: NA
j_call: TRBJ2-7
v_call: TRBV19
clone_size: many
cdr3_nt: TGTGCCAGTAGTATCAGCGGCCTCAGCTCCTACGAGCAGTACTTC
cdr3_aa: CASSISGLSSYEQYF

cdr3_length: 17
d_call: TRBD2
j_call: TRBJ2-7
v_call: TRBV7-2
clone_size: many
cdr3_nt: TGTGCCAGCAGCTTAGCGCTCGGCGGGAGGGCCCGCCTCGAGCAGTACTTC
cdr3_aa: CASSLALGGRARLEQYF

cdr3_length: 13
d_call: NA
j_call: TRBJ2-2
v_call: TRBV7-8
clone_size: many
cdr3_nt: TGTGCCAGCAGCCCTAGGACGACGCGGGAGCTGTTTTTT
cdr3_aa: CASSPRTTRELFF

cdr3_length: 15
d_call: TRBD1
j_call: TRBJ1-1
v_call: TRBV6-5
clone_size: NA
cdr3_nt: TGTGCCAGCAGGCCCGGACAGGTGTGGAGCACTGAAGCTCTCTTT
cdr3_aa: CASRPGQVWSTEALF

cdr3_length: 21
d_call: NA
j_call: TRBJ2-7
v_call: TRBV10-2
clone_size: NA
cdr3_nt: NA
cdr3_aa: CASSFYICSARGDSDPYEQYF

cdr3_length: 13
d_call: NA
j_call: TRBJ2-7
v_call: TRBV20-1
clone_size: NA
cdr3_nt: TGCAGTGCTAGCAAAACTAGCCGCTACGAGCAGTACTTC
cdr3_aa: CSASKTSRYEQYF

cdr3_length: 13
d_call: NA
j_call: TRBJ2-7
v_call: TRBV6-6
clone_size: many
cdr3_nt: TGTGCCAGCAGGCTAGGGACCAACTACGAGCAGTACTTC
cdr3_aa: CASRLGTNYEQYF

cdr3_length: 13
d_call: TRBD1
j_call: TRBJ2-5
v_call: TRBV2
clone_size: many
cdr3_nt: TGTGCCAGTGAAGACAGGGGCGGGAAGACCCAGTACTTC
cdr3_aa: CASEDRGGKTQYF

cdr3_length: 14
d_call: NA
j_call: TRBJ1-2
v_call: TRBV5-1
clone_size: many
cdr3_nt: TGCGCCAGCAGCCCGACGGGGGGCAGATATGGCTACACCTTC
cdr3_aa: CASSPTGGRYGYTF

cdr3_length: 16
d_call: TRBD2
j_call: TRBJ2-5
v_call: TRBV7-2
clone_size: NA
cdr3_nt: TGTGCCAGCAGCTTTCAGATAGCGGGAGGGCGAGAGACCCAGTACTTC
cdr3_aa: CASSFQIAGGRETQYF

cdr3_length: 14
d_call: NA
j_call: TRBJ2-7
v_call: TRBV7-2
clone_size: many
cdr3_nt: TGTGCCGAGCAGCTCAGCAGGGTAGCCTACGAGCAGTACTTC
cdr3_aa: CAEQLSRVAYEQYF

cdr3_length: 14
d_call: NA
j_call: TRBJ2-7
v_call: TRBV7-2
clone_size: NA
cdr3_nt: TGTGCCAGCAGCCGTGATCGAGGGGTCTACGAGCAGTACTTC
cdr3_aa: CASSRDRGVYEQYF

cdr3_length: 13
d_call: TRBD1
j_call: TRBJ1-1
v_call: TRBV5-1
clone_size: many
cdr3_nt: TGCGCCAGCAGCCCGGGACAGGGGCCTGAAGCTTTCTTT
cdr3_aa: CASSPGQGPEAFF

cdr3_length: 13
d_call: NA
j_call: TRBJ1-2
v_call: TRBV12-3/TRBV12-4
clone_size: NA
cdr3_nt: TGTGCCAGCAGTTTGGGGGCAGGGGATGGCTACACCTTC
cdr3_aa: CASSLGAGDGYTF

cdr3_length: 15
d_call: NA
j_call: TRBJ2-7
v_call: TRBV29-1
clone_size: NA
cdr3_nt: TGCAGCGCCAGCAGTGAGTTTGGCGGAACCTACGAGCAGTACTTC
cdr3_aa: CSASSEFGGTYEQYF

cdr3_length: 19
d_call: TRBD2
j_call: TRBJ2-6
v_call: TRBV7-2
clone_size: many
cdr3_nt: TGTGCCAGCAGCTACCCCCGGGGAGGGGAAAACTCTGGGGCCAACGTCCTGACTTTC
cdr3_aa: CASSYPRGGENSGANVLTF

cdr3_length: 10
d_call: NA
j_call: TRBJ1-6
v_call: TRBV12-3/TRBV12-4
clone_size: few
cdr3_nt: TGTGCCAGCAGTTACGCGGGGCTCCACTTT
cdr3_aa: CASSYAGLHF

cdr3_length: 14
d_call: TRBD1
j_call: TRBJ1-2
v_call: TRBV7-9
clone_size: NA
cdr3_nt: TGTGCCAGTAGTAGGGGGCCAGGGACCTATGGCTACACCTTC
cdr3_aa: CASSRGPGTYGYTF

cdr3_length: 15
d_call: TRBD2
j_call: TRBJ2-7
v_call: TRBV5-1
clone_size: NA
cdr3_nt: TGCGCCAGCAGCGTTGGGACTAGCGAACCCTACGAGCAGTACTTC
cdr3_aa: CASSVGTSEPYEQYF

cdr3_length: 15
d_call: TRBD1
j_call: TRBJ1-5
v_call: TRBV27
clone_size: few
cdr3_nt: TGTGCCAGCAGAAGGACAGGGAATAGCAATCAGCCCCAGCATTTT
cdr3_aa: CASRRTGNSNQPQHF

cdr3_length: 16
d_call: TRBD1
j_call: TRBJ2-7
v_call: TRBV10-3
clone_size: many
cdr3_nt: TGTGCCATCAGCCAAGACTCGGGACAGGGGTTAGGCGAGCAGTACTTC
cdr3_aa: CAISQDSGQGLGEQYF